This record concerns one T cell receptor beta chain sequence. Its antigen is still unknown. In the naive CD8 group, cells lacked CD45RO and were positively selected for CCR7, so terminally differentiated effector memory CD45RA+ cells were left out. This sample was taken from a study of shared clonotypes between healthy human individuals. The method was immunoSEQ multiplex PCR; TCRdb's version includes in-frame clones alone and lacks a portion of them. The sample consists of about 2 million clones, 85% to 95% of them appearing once. Study-wide findings and caveats: Sorted-subset sequencing, rarefaction showed, was incomplete despite large depth. Donor scarcity curtailed the genetic and exposure-history diversity represented herein.

The CDR3 is made up of 15 amino acids. Trimming cost V 5 bases and J 0 bases, with 13 bases left between them. CDR1 and CDR2 from the germline V gene are MNHEY and SMNVEV (reference sequence). The receptor was isolated from a man aged 18 to 29 in good health. The V call is TRBV27, the J call TRBJ1-1, with D uncertain. Sample: naive CD8+ T cells sorted from blood. The CDR3 sequence: CASSPSLMLNTEAFF. The CDR3 nucleotides read TGTGCCAGCAGTCCGAGTTTGATGTTGAACACTGAAGCTTTCTTT.